This paragraph covers one TCR beta chain sequence. The antigen is unknown. The CDR3 length is 15 residues. The V end lost 11 bases, the J end lost 1 base, and 20 bases lay between the germline ends. The germline CDR1 and CDR2 sequences are MNHEY and SVGAGI. The data originate from a study of vaccination effects on CD4 cells after COVID-19. Overall study results and limits: Cross-reactivity with common cold coronaviruses was shown by only 1 of 255 vaccine-induced clones in healthy vaccinees.

Assay: immunoSEQ multiplex PCR; the TCRdb copy retains only in-frame clones and omits some. This sample carries some 39,000 clones, 82% of them seen once, and the ten largest clones take just under 3%. Following culture for more than 9 days, CD4+ T cells were isolated. This sequence joins TRBV6-5 and TRBJ1-2; a possible D gene is TRBD1 (5 bases). The TCR sequence derives from a human donor who received a COVID-19 vaccine. The sample here was CD4+ T cells from PBMCs cultured without peptide, taken before COVID-19 vaccination. CDR3 in DNA: TGTGCCGCCCAGCCGGGGCACTACCTTAACTATGGCTACACCTTC. Protein product: CAAQPGHYLNYGYTF.